This paragraph covers one T cell receptor (beta chain) sequence. Its target is not known. The sample belongs to a study of T cell responses to AZD1222 COVID-19 vaccine. There are 14 residues in the CDR3. V was shortened by 6 bases and J by 4 bases, with 15 bases between the two germline ends. CDR1 and CDR2 from the germline V gene are MNHEY and SVGAGI. Sequencing used immunoSEQ multiplex PCR; TCRdb keeps in-frame clones, though not all of them. In the table there are about 130,000 clones, just over 85% of which are singletons. Findings and limits, study-wide: All repertoire sampling was performed exclusively after the peak T cell response.

The chain links TRBV6-5 to TRBJ1-2, with a possible D match to TRBD1 (6 bases). The receptor's source is an adult in good health. This specimen was peripheral blood, taken on day 0 of AZD1222 vaccination. DNA for the CDR3: TGTGCCAGCAGCCCACAGGGACTAGGCTATGGCTACACCTTC. Protein product: CASSPQGLGYGYTF.